This paragraph reports one T cell receptor beta chain. In its sample, this clonotype was seen many times. The antigen this receptor binds is unknown. No base-level quality is on record; no much larger clone is a single base apart. The library was prepared using 5' RACE. Instrument used: NextSeq 500. The TCR library protocol attached unique molecular identifiers to individual cDNA molecules to correct for sequencing error and PCR bias. Both TCR alpha and beta chains were sequenced, and tight co-correlation was observed between alpha and beta sequence abundances in each sample. As for the original processing: V gene, J gene and CDR3 annotation of TCR sequences was performed with Decombinator V4. Expanded TCRs were defined as changing significantly between any two time points under a Poisson model with p below 0.0001. TCR abundances were normalised to the total number of TCRs sequenced per sample and expressed as counts per million. MAIT TCRs were defined by TRAV1-2 paired with TRAJ12, TRAJ20 or TRAJ33, and iNKT TCRs by TRAV10 paired with TRAJ18. A search of VDJdb, accessed on 1 November 2021, was run for TCRs annotated to CMV, EBV and SARS-CoV-2, with TCRs annotated for multiple antigens excluded. TCRdb took the public reads, trimmed them with fastp at Q25, ran MiXCR for clone calling and kept in-frame beta chains. A single entry per CDR3 protein holds the most common genes and DNA from its merged rows. It is TCRdb's table, rather than the study itself, that gives the V and J calls and clone size. For this sample there are tens of thousands of distinct CDR3 sequences; roughly 13% appear just once. About 4.3% of the sample is held by the ten biggest clonotypes.

The germline V gene yields MNHEY for CDR1 and SVGAGI for CDR2. The CDR3 runs 15 residues from the cysteine to the phenylalanine. Only the CDR3 part of the read is kept: 45 bases, read in frame from the first base. V and J lose 2 bases and 0 bases, and a span of 9 bases separates them. A case-control design nested within a healthcare worker cohort in London, UK, was used, with weekly nasopharyngeal swab PCR tests and blood sampling performed. Healthcare workers were enrolled in the week of the UK lockdown, from 23 to 31 March 2020, and were followed every week for up to roughly 15 weeks. This sample is part of a study of early T cells in non-severe SARS-CoV-2 infection (dated by TCRdb to the early 2020s). With respect to the entire study: Because TCR sequencing relied on bulk RNA taken from unsorted whole blood, pairing of alpha and beta chains was not possible. What the study reported, not specific to this receptor: Matching against VDJdb was skewed toward anti-spike CD8 responses, likely underestimated virus-specific expansions, and missed private and CD4 specificities.

The sequenced sample consisted of whole blood. The chain uses TRBV6-5 and TRBJ2-3, with no D gene named confidently. The origin of this receptor is an adult who was a healthcare worker with PCR-confirmed SARS-CoV-2 infection or an uninfected control (not recorded which). The DNA reads TGTGCCAGCAGTTACGTAGGGCGTAGCACAGATACGCAGTATTTT. Its protein reads: CASSYVGRSTDTQYF.